The 12 T cell receptor beta chains reported below all come from one sample, sequenced in a study of T cell changes during pregnancy in multiple sclerosis. TCRdb's table, derived via immunoSEQ multiplex PCR, lists solely in-frame clones and lacks some. Altogether about 61,000 clones are present, about 87% being singletons, with the ten largest covering 0.89%. The sequences come from peripheral blood, collected in the first trimester of pregnancy. These receptor sequences come from a female donor in good health, enrolled as a control in a pregnancy study.

This chain links TRBV11-3 with TRBJ2-7; tentatively, D is TRBD1 (6 bases). The CDR3 contains 15 residues. V lost 1 base, J lost 3 bases, and 13 bases lay in between. Germline V gene sequence: CDR1 SGHNT, CDR2 YENEEA. The CDR3 nucleotides are TGTGCCAGCAGCTTAGGAGGGACATCCCACTACGAGCAGTACTTC. It encodes CASSLGGTSHYEQYF.

The chain carries TRBV25-1 and TRBJ1-1; D remains unclear. The CDR3 covers 13 residues. The germline V gene encodes CDR1 MGHDK and CDR2 SYGVNS. V was cut by 6 bases and J by 5 bases, with 13 bases left in between. The CDR3, as DNA: TGTGCCAGCAGATCCAGTCCCCCGACTGAAGCTTTCTTT. Its protein product is CASRSSPPTEAFF.

V and J are TRBV10-3 and TRBJ2-3; 8 nucleotides line up with TRBD2. The CDR3 loop spans 16 amino acids. Germline V gene sequence: CDR1 ENHRY, CDR2 SYGVKD. The ends lost 2 bases at V and 2 bases at J; junction bases unmatched: 6. CDR3 region: CAISEAGTRLTDTQYF. As DNA, the CDR3 is TGTGCCATCAGTGAGGCTGGGACTAGGCTCACAGATACGCAGTATTTT.

This chain links TRBV11-1 with TRBJ1-2; 10 positions agree with TRBD1. Losses at the gene ends were 5 bases for V and 6 bases for J; bases not matched to a gene: 9. The CDR3 has 15 amino acids. The germline CDR1 and CDR2 sequences are SGHAT and FQDESV (reference sequence). The CDR3 DNA sequence: TGTGCCAGCAGCCTCCCCGGGACAGGGGTGGATGGCTACACCTTC. Translated: CASSLPGTGVDGYTF.

The chain carries TRBV6-6 and TRBJ1-2, with 7 bases fitting TRBD1. Germline V gene sequence: CDR1 MNHNY, CDR2 SVGAGI (reference sequence). The CDR3 sequence is 14 residues long. Losses at the gene ends were 6 bases for V and 2 bases for J; bases not matched to a gene: 6. The DNA for the CDR3 is TGTGCCAGCAGCCTTGGGACAGCGAACTATGGCTACACCTTC. Its protein product is CASSLGTANYGYTF.

The CDR3 DNA reads as TGTGCCAGCAGCACCAGGACAGGTATGAACACTGAAGCTTTCTTT. Protein sequence: CASSTRTGMNTEAFF. J is TRBJ1-1 and V is TRBV7-6; TRBD1 matches 7 bases. The CDR3 is made up of 15 amino acids. Per the germline V gene, CDR1 is SGHVS and CDR2 is FNYEAQ. Germline trimming cut 5 bases from V and 0 bases from J; bases unmatched to any gene: 6.

The chain recombines TRBV19 with TRBJ1-2; 10 bases agree with TRBD1. From germline, CDR1 is LNHDA and CDR2 SQIVND (reference sequence). The V gene end was trimmed by 4 bases and the J gene end by 3 bases; junction bases not matched to a gene: 5. The CDR3 loop spans 15 amino acids. The CDR3 region has the DNA TGTGCCAGTAGTAGGGACAGGGGAGGAGACTATGGCTACACCTTC. Translated, it gives CASSRDRGGDYGYTF.

The genes are TRBV7-2 and TRBJ1-3; possible D gene TRBD1, 6 bases. The CDR3 is 16 amino acids. Looked up from germline, CDR1 is SGHTA and CDR2 is FQGNSA. The V end lost 1 base, the J end lost 0 bases, and 10 bases lay between the germline ends. This CDR3 reads CASSLVPTGSGNTIYF. As DNA, the CDR3 is TGTGCCAGCAGCTTAGTCCCGACAGGCTCTGGAAACACCATATATTTT.

In DNA, the CDR3 is TGCGCCAGCAGCTTGGAAGGGCGGGGGGACCTCAACACAGATACGCAGTATTTT. Translated, it gives CASSLEGRGDLNTDTQYF. The chain carries TRBV5-1 and TRBJ2-3; 8 bases are shared with TRBD2. Germline CDR1 is SGHRS and CDR2 is YFSETQ. The CDR3 loop spans 18 amino acids. Trimming removed 0 bases from V and 2 bases from J; junction bases left unmatched: 11.

The J gene is TRBJ1-2, the V gene TRBV7-3, with unresolved D. Looked up from germline, CDR1 is SGHTA and CDR2 is FQGTGA. The ends were cut back, 5 bases at V and 6 bases at J, with 19 bases in the middle. The CDR3 runs 15 residues. CDR3: CASSDLGAAWDGYTF. The DNA for the CDR3 is TGTGCCAGCAGCGATCTAGGCGCGGCGTGGGATGGCTACACCTTC.

V is TRBV30 and J is TRBJ2-2; D possibly corresponds to TRBD1 (5 bases). Germline values: CDR1 GTSNPN, CDR2 SVGIG (reference sequence). Between the trimmed V and J ends, which lost 2 bases and 1 base, there was a span of 5 bases. CDR3 length: 13 amino acids. CDR3 in amino acids: CAWSRGNTGELFF. In nucleotides, the CDR3 is TGTGCCTGGAGTAGGGGGAACACCGGGGAGCTGTTTTTT. Combining the CDR3 with reference TRBV30 and TRBJ2-2 gives the whole variable domain SQTIHQWPATLVQPVGSPLSLECTVEGTSNPNLYWYRQAAGRGLQLLFYSVGIGQISSEVPQNLSASRPQDRQFILSSKKLLLSDSGFYLCAWSRGNTGELFFGEGSRLTVL.

This clone was observed a single time. The chain is built from TRBV27 and TRBJ1-5; D may be TRBD1 (5 bases). The CDR3 totals 15 residues. The germline gives CDR1 MNHEY, CDR2 SMNVEV (reference sequence). Trimming stripped 3 bases from V and 0 bases from J, with 9 bases between. In DNA, the CDR3 is TGTGCCAGCAGTTTGATCAGGGCTAGCAATCAGCCCCAGCATTTT. This codes for CASSLIRASNQPQHF.